These T cell receptor beta chains were read from a single sample in a study of blood T cell repertoires in COVID-19. Sequencing was performed with immunoSEQ multiplex PCR; in TCRdb, only in-frame clones are kept and a portion is missing. The sample contains around 200,000 clones, 70% to 90% of which appear only once. The sequencing input was peripheral blood. The receptors were sampled from a man aged 60-69 years with acute or convalescent COVID-19. Each CDR3 is given with its conserved first and last residue. A D gene is named only where the DNA matches it firmly. Some rows have no size entry. The others give once, few or many, or a class for an expanded clone.

>few|TRBJ1-3|TRBV19|TRBD1
CASSTQGAGGNTIYF
TGTGCCAGTAGTACACAGGGGGCAGGAGGAAACACCATATATTTT
>-|TRBJ1-1|TRBV19|-
CASSPPYGRNTEAFF
TGTGCCAGTAGTCCTCCCTACGGTAGAAACACTGAAGCTTTCTTT
>-|TRBJ2-3|TRBV25-1|TRBD1
CASSLTGRTDTQYF
TGTGCCAGCAGTCTGACAGGGCGCACAGATACGCAGTATTTT
>-|TRBJ2-1|TRBV9|TRBD1
CASSVEGGRGQPSYNEQFF
TGTGCCAGCAGCGTAGAAGGGGGTAGGGGGCAGCCGTCCTACAATGAGCAGTTCTTC
>-|TRBJ2-1|TRBV24-1|TRBD1
CATSGVGQNTLRDEQFF
TGTGCCACCAGTGGTGTGGGACAGAACACGTTACGGGATGAGCAGTTCTTC
>-|TRBJ2-7|TRBV7-2|TRBD1
CASRETGSYEQYF
TGTGCCAGCAGGGAGACAGGGTCCTACGAGCAGTACTTC
>-|TRBJ1-2|TRBV20-1|-
CSASTAGRPGGYTF
TGCAGTGCTAGTACGGCAGGTCGGCCGGGAGGCTACACCTTC
>-|TRBJ2-1|TRBV6-2/TRBV6-3|TRBD2
CASSYKAGGIYNEQFF
TGTGCCAGCAGTTACAAAGCGGGAGGGATATACAATGAGCAGTTCTTC
>-|TRBJ2-3|TRBV28|TRBD1
CASSFPGQGVDTQYF
TGTGCCAGCAGTTTCCCGGGACAGGGGGTTGATACGCAGTATTTT
>-|TRBJ2-1|TRBV5-6|-
CASSPTPTGKGNEQFF
TGTGCCAGCAGCCCAACCCCCACAGGGAAGGGCAATGAGCAGTTCTTC
>-|TRBJ2-1|TRBV28|TRBD2
CASSLREGRGYNEQFF
TGTGCCAGCAGTTTGCGGGAGGGCCGGGGTTACAATGAGCAGTTCTTC
>-|TRBJ1-2|TRBV2|-
CASSEGITTYGYTF
TGTGCCAGCAGTGAAGGCATAACGACTTATGGCTACACCTTC
>-|TRBJ2-5|TRBV27|-
CASSSTGETQYF
TGTGCCAGCAGCTCTACGGGGGAGACCCAGTACTTC
>-|TRBJ1-1|TRBV3-1/TRBV3-2|-
CASSHHDGGTEAFF
TGTGCCAGCAGCCATCATGACGGCGGGACTGAAGCTTTCTTT
>-|TRBJ2-3|TRBV27|TRBD2
CASSQMASGLGDTQYF
TGTGCCAGCAGTCAAATGGCTAGCGGTTTGGGGGATACGCAGTATTTT
>few|TRBJ2-1|TRBV7-9|-
CASSLALAEQFF
TGTGCCAGCAGCTTAGCCCTAGCGGAGCAGTTCTTC
>-|TRBJ2-5|TRBV25-1|-
CASSEWSGRETQYF
TGTGCCAGCAGTGAATGGAGTGGAAGAGAGACCCAGTACTTC
>-|TRBJ1-3|TRBV18|-
CASSSGFDSGNTIYF
TGTGCCAGCTCCTCAGGGTTCGACTCTGGAAACACCATATATTTT
>-|TRBJ1-3|TRBV5-5|-
CASSLGIRTSGGNTIYF
TGTGCCAGCAGCTTGGGGATCCGGACTTCTGGGGGAAACACCATATATTTT
>once|TRBJ2-7|TRBV12-5|-
CASGLPELTSHEQYF
TGTGCTAGTGGTTTGCCCGAACTGACTAGTCACGAGCAGTACTTC
>-|TRBJ2-4|TRBV18|TRBD1
CASSPGGQGAAKNIQYF
TGTGCCAGCTCACCCGGCGGACAGGGGGCAGCCAAAAACATTCAGTACTTC
>-|TRBJ2-3|TRBV5-6|TRBD2
CASSFGTSFETQYF
TGTGCCAGCAGTTTCGGGACTAGTTTCGAGACGCAGTATTTT
>-|TRBJ2-4|TRBV6-1|-
CASSETVAKNIQYF
TGTGCCAGCAGTGAGACTGTAGCCAAAAACATTCAGTACTTC
>-|TRBJ2-3|TRBV7-9|TRBD2
CASSLGTSGADTQYF
TGTGCCAGCAGCTTAGGGACTAGCGGCGCAGATACGCAGTATTTT
>-|TRBJ2-7|TRBV4-1|TRBD2
CASSPGTSGSVSYEQYF
TGCGCCAGCAGCCCCGGGACTAGCGGGAGTGTTAGCTACGAGCAGTACTTC
>-|TRBJ2-7|TRBV6-6|-
CASSYSPLFYEQYF
TGTGCCAGCAGTTACTCTCCTTTATTCTACGAGCAGTACTTC
>-|TRBJ1-1|TRBV5-1|-
CASSLMTGVAEAFF
TGCGCCAGCAGCTTAATGACAGGCGTCGCTGAAGCTTTCTTT
>-|TRBJ1-4|TRBV9|-
CASSVGQFNEKLFF
TGTGCCAGCAGCGTCGGACAGTTTAATGAAAAACTGTTTTTT
>once|TRBJ1-2|TRBV7-2|TRBD1
CASSLTRTGQGYGYTF
TGTGCCAGCAGCCTAACCCGGACAGGCCAGGGCTATGGCTACACCTTC
>-|TRBJ2-5|TRBV5-1|TRBD2
CASSSSGTGQGTQYF
TGCGCCAGCAGCTCTAGCGGGACGGGTCAGGGGACCCAGTACTTC
>-|TRBJ1-5|TRBV6-5|-
CASSYSSGNQPQHF
TGTGCCAGCAGTTACTCAAGCGGCAATCAGCCCCAGCATTTT
>-|TRBJ2-7|TRBV28|TRBD1
CASSLWPTGTAPYEQYF
TGTGCCAGCAGTTTATGGCCCACCGGGACAGCCCCCTACGAGCAGTACTTC
>-|TRBJ1-1|TRBV24-1|-
CATSPGGGLTEAFF
TGTGCCACGAGCCCGGGCGGGGGTTTAACTGAAGCTTTCTTT
>-|TRBJ1-1|TRBV11-3|-
CASSAGNTEAFF
TGTGCCAGCAGCGCGGGGAACACTGAAGCTTTCTTT
>-|TRBJ2-7|TRBV27|-
CASSLRGGVGHEQYF
TGTGCCAGCAGTCTACGTGGAGGGGTCGGTCACGAGCAGTACTTC
>few|TRBJ1-2|TRBV28|TRBD1
CASSPYGQATYGYTF
TGTGCCAGCAGTCCGTACGGACAGGCGACATATGGCTACACCTTC
>-|TRBJ2-2|TRBV5-1|-
CASSLALSLAGELFF
TGCGCCAGCAGCTTGGCCTTGAGTCTGGCCGGGGAGCTGTTTTTT
>-|TRBJ1-3|TRBV6-5|-
CASSSTEYGNTIYF
TGTGCCAGCAGTTCCACCGAGTACGGAAACACCATATATTTT
>-|TRBJ2-4|TRBV5-4|TRBD2
CASSSTSGSDIQYF
TGTGCCAGCAGCTCGACTAGCGGGAGTGACATTCAGTACTTC
>-|TRBJ2-1|TRBV5-1|TRBD2
CASSYRLEGGSEQFF
TGCGCCAGCAGCTACCGCTTAGAGGGAGGGAGTGAGCAGTTCTTC
>once|TRBJ2-5|TRBV7-3|TRBD2
CASSLRDPGTSGSQETQYF
TGTGCCAGCAGCTTAAGGGATCCCGGGACTAGCGGGTCCCAAGAGACCCAGTACTTC
>few|TRBJ2-2|TRBV6-4|TRBD2
CASRAGEGNTGELFF
TGTGCCAGCCGTGCGGGAGAGGGAAACACCGGGGAGCTGTTTTTT
>-|TRBJ1-1|TRBV5-1|TRBD1
CASRLSRGLTEAFF
TGCGCCAGCAGGTTGTCGAGGGGGCTCACTGAAGCTTTCTTT
>-|TRBJ2-7|TRBV5-1|TRBD2
CASSFGRGEDEQYF
TGCGCCAGCAGCTTTGGGAGGGGAGAGGACGAGCAGTACTTC
>-|TRBJ2-3|TRBV5-4|-
CASSPLTLSSQGTQYF
TGTGCCAGCAGCCCCCTAACTTTGTCCTCCCAGGGTACGCAGTATTTT
>-|TRBJ2-3|TRBV28|TRBD2
CASSSATSGDTDTQYF
TGTGCCAGCAGTTCCGCGACTAGCGGGGACACAGATACGCAGTATTTT